In its sample, the clone carrying this T cell receptor beta chain was seen a few times. This entry is derived from a study of blood T cell repertoires in COVID-19. Across the study: Some COVID-19 samples were acute and others convalescent; all came from the United States, Italy and Spain.

Participants were aged 18 to 89 years from 20 to 30 US areas. In the study's own analysis: Counts of nucleated cells, estimated from reference gene primer amplification, were obtained. The method was immunoSEQ multiplex PCR; TCRdb's version includes in-frame clones alone and lacks a portion of them. V and J calls and clone size come straight from that table; D and trimming were deduced from the DNA. Of a few hundred thousand clones listed, about 86% are singletons. V dropped 4 bases and J dropped 4; count of bases not matched to a gene: 8. The CDR3 runs to 15 residues. Per germline, CDR1 SEHNR and CDR2 FQNEAQ (reference sequence).

V gene TRBV7-9 combines with J gene TRBJ1-1, with 8 nucleotides matching TRBD1. The TCR comes from a middle-aged woman with acute COVID-19. Sequenced input: PBMCs or T cells enriched from blood (not recorded which). The CDR3 DNA reads as TGTGCCAGCAGCTCAGACAGGGGTTTTGGCACTGAAGCTTTCTTT. Translating it yields CASSSDRGFGTEAFF. The variable domain in full, completed from reference TRBV7-9 and TRBJ1-1, reads DTGVSQNPRHKITKRGQNVTFRCDPISEHNRLYWYRQTLGQGPEFLTYFQNEAQLEKSRLLSDRFSAERPKGSFSTLEIQRTEQGDSAMYLCASSSDRGFGTEAFFGQGTRLTVV.